Below are 30 T cell receptor beta chains sequenced from a single sample in a study of metastatic and nonmetastatic thyroid tumors. MiXCR was used by TCRdb to re-call the PCR reads. The repertoire holds approximately 7,700 clones, with over 20% as singletons. Every patient was untreated before thyroid surgery. Sequencing used tumor tissue. The receptors come from a female donor with papillary thyroid cancer or a benign thyroid nodule (not recorded which). Some clones in this sample may be carry-over from other donors' samples.

V usage is TRBV10-3 and J usage is TRBJ2-7; the match to TRBD1 covers 10 bases. CDR3 length equals 14 residues. Germline assignment: CDR1 ENHRY and CDR2 SYGVKD. Trimming took 6 bases from V and 4 from J; bases not matched to a gene: 6. The CDR3 is CAISRGTGVYEQYF. CDR3 in DNA: TGTGCCATCAGCCGCGGGACAGGGGTATACGAGCAGTACTTC.

This clone was counted ten times or more. The chain carries TRBV4-1 and TRBJ2-7; 10 positions match TRBD2. Germline CDR1 reads MGHRA; CDR2 reads YSYEKL. The V and J ends lost 3 bases and 12 bases, in that order; junction bases with no gene match: 11. The CDR3 is made up of 14 amino acids. CDR3 in amino acids: CASSQVAGGFGLYF. DNA for the CDR3: TGCGCCAGCAGCCAGGTAGCGGGGGGCTTCGGGCTGTACTTC.

This clone showed up just a few times. This chain joins TRBV2 and TRBJ2-1; TRBD2 matches at 13 bases. This CDR3 is built from 14 residues. Germline V lookup: CDR1 SNHLY, CDR2 FYNNEI. Trimming took 2 bases from V and 15 from J; bases not matched to a gene: 7. DNA for the CDR3: TGTGCCAGCAGTGAAAGACTAGCGGGAGGTTTTATGTTCTTC. Amino acids: CASSERLAGGFMFF.

V is TRBV19 and J is TRBJ2-7, with 9 bases matching TRBD2. J gave up 6 bases and V 5 bases, and 14 bases lay outside the gene matches. CDR1 LNHDA and CDR2 SQIVND come from the germline V gene (reference sequence). This CDR3 comprises 16 residues. CDR3 nucleotide sequence: TGTGCCAGTAGTGGCACTTCTGGCGGGGGGGCCCGCGAGCAGTACTTC. Its translation: CASSGTSGGGAREQYF.

By proportion, this clone is medium-sized. CDR3 protein: CASSLNRGPYEQYF. CDR3 in DNA: TGTGCCAGCAGTTTGAACAGGGGGCCCTACGAGCAGTACTTC. This chain uses TRBV28 with TRBJ2-7; TRBD1 matches 9 bases. Trimming cost V 3 bases and J 2 bases; bases outside gene matches: 2. Germline-derived CDR1 and CDR2 are MDHEN and SYDVKM. The CDR3 is made up of 14 amino acids.

This clone was recorded many times. V usage is TRBV20-1 and J usage is TRBJ2-3; TRBD1 matches 7 bases. Germline CDR1 reads DFQATT; CDR2 reads SNEGSKA (reference sequence). The J segment lost 1 base and the V segment lost 8 bases, leaving 6 bases of the junction unmatched. The CDR3 has 13 residues. The CDR3 DNA sequence: TGCAGTCCCGGCACAGGGGGCACAGATACGCAGTATTTT. It is translated as CSPGTGGTDTQYF.

Comments on this clone: Sequence at one end of the junction differs from germline and may be a read error. The gene calls are TRBV18 and TRBJ2-7; perhaps D is TRBD1 or TRBD2 (5 bases each). Germline values: CDR1 KGHSH, CDR2 LQKENI. CDR3 length: 13 amino acids. CDR3 in DNA: TGTGCCAGCTCACCGGGGGAGCCCTACGAGGAGTACTTC. The encoded protein is CASSPGEPYEEYF. Full variable domain (rest looked up from reference TRBV18 and TRBJ2-7): NAGVMQNPRHLVRRRGQEARLRCSPMKGHSHVYWYRQLPEEGLKFMVYLQKENIIDESGMPKERFSAEFPKEGPSILRIQQVVRGDSAAYFCASSPGEPYEEYFGPGTRLTVT.

V usage is TRBV30 and J usage is TRBJ2-1, with D possibly being TRBD2 (5 bases). CDR3 length: 15 amino acids. The V and J ends lost 1 base and 9 bases respectively, with 19 bases between them. Germline assignment: CDR1 GTSNPN and CDR2 SVGIG (reference sequence). The DNA of the CDR3 is TGTGCCTGGAGTGCGGAGGCGGGCCGGGTTGGTGAGCAGTTCTTC. Its translation: CAWSAEAGRVGEQFF.

This clone occurred many times. The chain joins TRBV5-5 to TRBJ2-7, with D uncertain. In germline, CDR1 is SGHKS, CDR2 YYEKEE (reference sequence). Trimming pared 4 bases from V and 6 bases from J, leaving 17 bases between. The CDR3 consists of 14 residues. The CDR3 bases are TGTGCCAGCAGCCCTTGGAAAGGAATTGGCGAGCAGTACTTC. Translating it yields CASSPWKGIGEQYF.

The gene calls are TRBV6-1 and TRBJ1-1, with D unclear. The CDR3 loop spans 13 amino acids. Between the trimmed V and J ends, which lost 5 bases and 7 bases, there was a span of 14 bases. Looked up from germline, CDR1 is MNHNS and CDR2 is SASEGT. CDR3 coding DNA: TGTGCCAGCAGTTCCCGGGGTGATAGTGAAGCTTTCTTT. This codes for CASSSRGDSEAFF.

This clone showed up many times. V is TRBV5-6 and J is TRBJ2-3, with D possibly being TRBD2 (6 bases). The V end lost 4 bases, the J end lost 2 bases, and 20 bases lay between the germline ends. The V gene's germline CDR1 is SGHDT and CDR2 YYEEEE. This CDR3 contains 17 residues. This CDR3 is CASSTAGGARNTDTQYF. In DNA, the CDR3 is TGTGCCAGCAGCACCGCCGGAGGGGCCCGGAACACAGATACGCAGTATTTT.

This chain uses TRBV12-3 or TRBV12-4 with TRBJ2-5; 11 positions agree with TRBD2. The CDR3 runs to 17 residues. The ends lost 5 bases at V and 5 bases at J; junction bases unmatched: 13. The CDR3 region has the DNA TGTGCCAGCAGTAACTCTTTAGCGGGAGGGTCTTGGGAGACCCAGTACTTC. This translates into CASSNSLAGGSWETQYF.

The rearrangement joins TRBV6-1 to TRBJ2-5, with D maybe TRBD1 (5 bases). Trimming removed 6 bases at V and 2 bases at J, with 10 bases between. CDR3 length equals 13 residues. Germline CDR1 and CDR2: MNHNS and SASEGT. CDR3 DNA: TGTGCCAGCAGAGGGGCGGAGCAAGAGACCCAGTACTTC. Translating it yields CASRGAEQETQYF.

The chain carries TRBV4-1 and TRBJ1-4; TRBD1 agrees at 8 bases. CDR1 and CDR2 from the germline V gene are MGHRA and YSYEKL. V gave up 1 base and J gave up 8 bases; unmatched junction bases: 6. The CDR3 runs 15 residues. The CDR3 sequence: CASSQGTGRSEKLFF. As DNA, the CDR3 is TGCGCCAGCAGCCAAGGGACAGGGAGAAGCGAAAAACTGTTTTTT.

This clone was observed a handful of times. The chain joins TRBV6-4 to TRBJ2-1, with 8 bases fitting TRBD2. The CDR3 runs 16 residues. CDR1 is MRHNA, CDR2 SNTAGT, per germline. The ends lost 6 bases at V and 0 bases at J; junction bases unmatched: 7. The CDR3 DNA sequence: TGTGCCAGCAGCAGACTAGCGTCAAGCTCCTACAATGAGCAGTTCTTC. Its translation: CASSRLASSSYNEQFF.

In its sample, this clone ranks as medium-sized. V gene TRBV7-9 combines with J gene TRBJ2-1, with D uncertain. The V and J ends lost 1 base and 7 bases respectively, with 11 bases between them. CDR3 length equals 14 residues. Looked up from germline, CDR1 is SEHNR and CDR2 is FQNEAQ (reference sequence). CDR3: CASSLDGGGNEQFF. For the CDR3, the DNA is TGTGCCAGCAGCTTAGATGGTGGCGGAAATGAGCAGTTCTTC.

This clone was seen a handful of times. The chain links TRBV24-1 to TRBJ2-5; D is unclear. The CDR3 extends over 16 amino acids. V was trimmed by 3 bases and J by 4 bases, leaving 17 bases between them. Looked up from germline, CDR1 is KGHDR and CDR2 is SFDVKD. The CDR3 protein is CATSDTRTGTGETQYF. The CDR3 nucleotides read TGTGCCACCAGTGATACCCGGACGGGTACGGGAGAGACCCAGTACTTC.

This chain joins TRBV7-3 and TRBJ2-2; TRBD1 matches 10 bases. CDR3 length equals 17 residues. The germline V gene encodes CDR1 SGHTA and CDR2 FQGTGA. Trimming took 8 bases from V and 4 from J; bases not matched to a gene: 13. CDR3 bases: TGTGCCAGCGCCCTTAGGAGGGGGACAGGGGCCACCGGGGAGCTGTTTTTT. Encoded protein: CASALRRGTGATGELFF.

The V and J genes are TRBV13 and TRBJ2-2; D may be TRBD2 (6 bases). The CDR3 length is 20 residues. Trimming pared 5 bases from V and 5 bases from J, leaving 30 bases between. The V gene's germline CDR1 is PRHDT and CDR2 FYEKMQ (reference sequence). The CDR3 loop is CASSLAGRAEVGASTGELFF. CDR3 DNA: TGTGCCAGCAGCCTTGCGGGACGAGCGGAAGTTGGGGCTAGTACCGGGGAGCTGTTTTTT.

A single count supports this clone. The chain has TRBV7-3 and TRBJ2-1; no clear D gene. CDR3 length: 13 residues. The V end lost 5 bases, the J end lost 10 bases, and 15 bases lay between the germline ends. CDR1 is SGHTA and CDR2 is FQGTGA in the germline V gene. CDR3 sequence (DNA): TGTGCCAGCAGCAAGGGTCTTTTGGCGGAGCAGTTCTTC. This translates into CASSKGLLAEQFF.

The rearrangement joins TRBV6-5 to TRBJ1-6; D uncertain. Looked up from germline, CDR1 is MNHEY and CDR2 is SVGAGI. The CDR3 has 17 residues. V lost 4 bases and J lost 0, with 13 bases in between. This chain's CDR3 is CASSSPAVSSYNSPLHF. The DNA for the CDR3 is TGTGCCAGCAGTTCGCCCGCGGTGAGCTCCTATAATTCACCCCTCCACTTT.

By its share, this clone is medium-sized. The chain links TRBV6-1 to TRBJ2-1, with TRBD2 as a possible D gene (6 bases). With 3 bases removed from V and 2 bases from J, the gap between germline ends came to 14 bases. The CDR3 consists of 16 residues. Per the germline V gene, CDR1 is MNHNS and CDR2 is SASEGT. The CDR3 protein is CASSDPGLLAYNEQFF. CDR3 sequence (DNA): TGTGCCAGCAGTGACCCGGGACTTCTCGCCTACAATGAGCAGTTCTTC.

This clone is judged medium-sized. This chain uses TRBV28 with TRBJ1-5, with D possibly TRBD1 on 5 matching bases. Germline V gene lookup returns CDR1 MDHEN and CDR2 SYDVKM. This CDR3 has 16 residues. The ends were cut back, 5 bases at V and 1 base at J, with 15 bases in the middle. Here the CDR3 reads CASSLPGQTSNQPQHF. The CDR3 coding sequence is TGTGCCAGCAGTCTACCAGGGCAGACAAGCAATCAGCCCCAGCATTTT.

Worth noting for this clone: The conserved phenylalanine or tryptophan normally closing the CDR3 is absent here, so this likely arose from a read error. It is unclear where the CDR3 begins or ends on the DNA, so no DNA is shown, and the CDR3 is as TCRdb lists it. This chain connects TRBV6-1 to TRBJ1-1. Germline CDR1 MNHNS, CDR2 SASEGT. With termini counted, the CDR3 has 15 amino acids. The CDR3 loop reads CASSDGVCMNTEAVL.

CDR3: CSAMGPLGTSGNTDTQYF. The CDR3 DNA sequence: TGCAGTGCTATGGGCCCACTAGGTACTAGCGGGAACACAGATACGCAGTATTTT. J is TRBJ2-3 and V is TRBV20-1, with 10 bases fitting TRBD2. Germline assignment: CDR1 DFQATT and CDR2 SNEGSKA (reference sequence). Losses at the gene ends were 4 bases for V and 2 bases for J; bases not matched to a gene: 15. The CDR3 runs 18 residues.

This clone was picked up many times. The chain uses TRBV24-1 and TRBJ2-1; 8 bases map to TRBD1. The length of the CDR3 is 17 residues. V shed 2 bases and J 2 bases; nucleotides not matched to a gene: 7. The germline V gene encodes CDR1 KGHDR and CDR2 SFDVKD. CDR3 in DNA: TGTGCCACCAGTGATTCACAGGGGGGTAGTACCTACAATGAGCAGTTCTTC. Translation: CATSDSQGGSTYNEQFF.

The chain couples TRBV12-3 or TRBV12-4 to TRBJ2-1, with unresolved D. This CDR3 region has 13 residues. The germline V and J ends were trimmed by 3 bases and 4 bases, with 7 bases remaining between them. The CDR3, as DNA: TGTGCCAGCAGTTTCGGCCCTTACAATGAGCAGTTCTTC. Protein sequence: CASSFGPYNEQFF.

In this sample, this clone turned up many times. CDR3 in DNA: TGTGCCAGTAGTAAGGAGAGGACTAGCGGTTACACCGGGGAGCTGTTTTTT. Protein sequence: CASSKERTSGYTGELFF. V is TRBV19 and J is TRBJ2-2; 10 nucleotides agree with TRBD2. Unmatched junction bases numbered 8, after V lost 4 bases and J lost 3 bases. The germline V gene has CDR1 LNHDA and CDR2 SQIVND (reference sequence). The CDR3 is made up of 17 amino acids.

A note on this clone: Mismatch with germline at one junction end may stem from a read error. The chain is built from TRBV7-7 and TRBJ2-5, with D possibly matching TRBD2 (6 bases). The length of the CDR3 is 14 residues. Germline V gives CDR1 SSHAT, CDR2 FNYEAQ (reference sequence). CDR3 coding DNA: TGTGCTAGCAGCCTTGGTAGCGGATTAGAGACCCAGTACTTC. It is translated as CASSLGSGLETQYF.

The chain carries TRBV6-1 and TRBJ1-6, with D uncertain. CDR1 MNHNS and CDR2 SASEGT come from the germline V gene. The CDR3 has 12 residues. Trimming left V 4 bases short and J 4 bases short, with 2 bases between. CDR3 sequence: CASSAYNSPLHF. CDR3 bases: TGTGCCAGCAGTGCTTATAATTCACCCCTCCACTTT.